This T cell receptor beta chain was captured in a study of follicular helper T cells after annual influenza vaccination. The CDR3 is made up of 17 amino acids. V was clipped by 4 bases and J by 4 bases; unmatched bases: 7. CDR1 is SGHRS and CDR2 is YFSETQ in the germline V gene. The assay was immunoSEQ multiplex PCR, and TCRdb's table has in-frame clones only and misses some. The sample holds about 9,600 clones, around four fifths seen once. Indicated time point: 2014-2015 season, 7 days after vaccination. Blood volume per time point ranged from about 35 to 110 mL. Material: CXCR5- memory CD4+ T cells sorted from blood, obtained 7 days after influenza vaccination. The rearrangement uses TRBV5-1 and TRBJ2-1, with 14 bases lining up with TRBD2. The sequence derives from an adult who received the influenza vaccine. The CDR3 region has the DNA TGCGCCAGCAGCACCGGGACTAGCGGGAGCGTATACAATGAGCAGTTCTTC. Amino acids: CASSTGTSGSVYNEQFF.